The 27 T cell receptor beta chains presented below share a single source sample, sequenced in a study of Ad26.COV2.S vaccination and SARS-CoV-2 variants. Libraries were prepared by immunoSEQ multiplex PCR; TCRdb keeps only in-frame clonotypes and omits some of them. Among under 550,000 clones listed, approximately 88% were seen once. The treatment here: roughly 20 received Ad26.COV2.S at low or high dose, single or two shots; 5 received placebo; per-sample allocation not given. Repertoires come from day 63 after the first vaccine or placebo injection. The input for sequencing was peripheral blood, taken in a trial of Ad26.COV2.S vaccine versus placebo. Receptors were obtained from a person aged 18-60 years who received the Ad26.COV2.S COVID-19 vaccine or a placebo.

The count of this clone is one. V is TRBV7-9 and J is TRBJ2-1, with 8 bases aligning to TRBD2. The CDR3 has 15 residues. Trimming at V came to 4 bases and at J to 8 bases, leaving 10 bases not matched to a gene. CDR1 and CDR2 from the germline V gene are SEHNR and FQNEAQ (reference sequence). The CDR3 is CASSSQGLAGYEQFF. CDR3 DNA sequence: TGTGCCAGCAGCTCACAAGGACTAGCTGGCTATGAGCAGTTCTTC. Based on the CDR3 plus reference TRBV7-9 and TRBJ2-1, the full variable domain is DTGVSQNPRHKITKRGQNVTFRCDPISEHNRLYWYRQTLGQGPEFLTYFQNEAQLEKSRLLSDRFSAERPKGSFSTLEIQRTEQGDSAMYLCASSSQGLAGYEQFFGPGTRLTVL.

The J gene is TRBJ2-1, the V gene TRBV5-6; D assignment may be TRBD1 or TRBD2 (6 bases each). The CDR3 extends over 16 amino acids. The germline gives CDR1 SGHDT, CDR2 YYEEEE. Trimming took off 4 bases at V and 5 bases at J, with 19 bases between the two ends. The CDR3 region is CASSLGGSNLNNEQFF. CDR3 sequence (DNA): TGTGCCAGCAGCCTCGGGGGCTCGAATCTTAACAATGAGCAGTTCTTC. The full variable domain, with the rest looked up from reference TRBV5-6 and TRBJ2-1, is DAGVTQSPTHLIKTRGQQVTLRCSPKSGHDTVSWYQQALGQGPQFIFQYYEEEERQRGNFPDRFSGHQFPNYSSELNVNALLLGDSALYLCASSLGGSNLNNEQFFGPGTRLTVL.

The CDR3 reads CASSQDSVAQYF. CDR3 bases: TGCGCCAGCAGCCAAGATTCGGTGGCGCAGTATTTT. The chain links TRBV4-1 to TRBJ2-3; D remains unclear. The CDR3 has 12 amino acids. Germline CDR1 is MGHRA and CDR2 is YSYEKL. Trimming pared 0 bases from V and 10 bases from J, leaving 8 bases between.

The chain links TRBV7-8 to TRBJ1-1; D is unclear. The CDR3 is made up of 16 amino acids. In germline, CDR1 is SGHVS, CDR2 FQNEAQ. Between the trimmed V and J ends, which lost 6 bases and 8 bases, there was a span of 25 bases. CDR3 residues: CASSLGTSQHRQEAFF. DNA for the CDR3: TGTGCCAGCAGTTTGGGAACGAGCCAGCATCGTCAGGAAGCTTTCTTT.

The genes are TRBV7-2 and TRBJ2-3, with 9 bases that match TRBD2. CDR1 and CDR2 from the germline V gene are SGHTA and FQGNSA. CDR3 size: 15 residues. Trimming at V came to 5 bases and at J to 0 bases, leaving 3 bases not matched to a gene. CDR3 region: CASSLSGGSTDTQYF. CDR3 coding DNA: TGTGCCAGCAGCCTTAGCGGGGGTAGCACAGATACGCAGTATTTT.

This sequence joins TRBV11-1 and TRBJ1-2, with 8 positions matching TRBD1. The ends lost 5 bases at V and 6 bases at J; junction bases unmatched: 5. Per the germline V gene, CDR1 is SGHAT and CDR2 is FQDESV (reference sequence). This CDR3 is built from 13 residues. The CDR3 sequence: CASSDQGADGYTF. The CDR3 bases are TGTGCCAGCAGCGACCAGGGGGCGGATGGCTACACCTTC.

This chain joins TRBV6-5 and TRBJ2-3, with TRBD2 matching 10 bases. The CDR3 totals 14 residues. With V trimmed by 6 bases and J by 3 bases, 3 bases remained unmatched. Germline CDR1 MNHEY, CDR2 SVGAGI. DNA of the CDR3: TGTGCCAGCAGGGAGCGGGGGGGAACAGATACGCAGTATTTT. Translating it yields CASRERGGTDTQYF.

The rearrangement links TRBV15 to TRBJ1-2; TRBD1 is a possible D gene (6 bases). Germline CDR1 is LNHNV and CDR2 is YYDKDF (reference sequence). The CDR3 extends over 15 amino acids. V dropped 0 bases and J dropped 4 bases, with 12 bases sitting between them. CDR3 nucleotides: TGTGCCACCAGCAGAGATGGGGGGGGCAGCTATGGCTACACCTTC. This translates into CATSRDGGGSYGYTF.

V usage is TRBV7-9 and J usage is TRBJ2-4; 7 bases line up with TRBD1. CDR1 and CDR2 (germline): SEHNR, FQNEAQ (reference sequence). Trimming cost V 2 bases and J 9 bases; bases outside gene matches: 7. This CDR3 comprises 14 residues. CDR3 DNA sequence: TGTGCCAGCAGCTTATCGACGACAGGGAGCATTCAGTACTTC. This encodes CASSLSTTGSIQYF.

J is TRBJ2-1 and V is TRBV5-1; TRBD1 is a possible D gene (6 bases). The V gene lost 1 base and the J gene lost 6 bases, with 11 bases spanning the gap. The CDR3 covers 14 residues. The germline CDR1 and CDR2 sequences are SGHRS and YFSETQ. CDR3 sequence reads: CASSLRQDINEQFF. As DNA, the CDR3 is TGCGCCAGCAGCTTGAGACAGGACATCAATGAGCAGTTCTTC.

J is TRBJ2-3 and V is TRBV6-5; tentative D call: TRBD1 (6 bases). The V end lost 8 bases, the J end lost 1 base, and 13 bases lay between the germline ends. Germline assignment: CDR1 MNHEY and CDR2 SVGAGI. The CDR3 has 14 amino acids. The chain's CDR3 is CASGRGLGTDTQYF. In DNA, the CDR3 is TGTGCCAGCGGCAGGGGCCTTGGCACAGATACGCAGTATTTT.

There are a few counts of this clone. The chain is built from TRBV9 and TRBJ1-1; D call uncertain. CDR1 and CDR2 from the germline V gene are SGDLS and YYNGEE. The CDR3 contains 15 residues. Trimming shortened V by 1 base and J by 3 bases, and 13 bases separated the two germline ends. The DNA for the CDR3 is TGTGCCAGCAGCGTATCAGGCCAAAGAGACACTGAAGCTTTCTTT. Protein product: CASSVSGQRDTEAFF.

The chain couples TRBV2 to TRBJ2-7; possible D gene TRBD1, 5 bases. V dropped 4 bases and J dropped 6 bases, with 16 bases sitting between them. In germline, CDR1 is SNHLY, CDR2 FYNNEI. This CDR3 is built from 14 residues. CDR3 residues: CASSGLGVVGEQYF. In DNA form, the CDR3 reads TGTGCCAGCAGTGGGTTAGGGGTCGTAGGCGAGCAGTACTTC. The full variable domain, rest sourced from reference TRBV2 and TRBJ2-7, is EPEVTQTPSHQVTQMGQEVILRCVPISNHLYFYWYRQILGQKVEFLVSFYNNEISEKSEIFDDQFSVERPDGSNFTLKIRSTKLEDSAMYFCASSGLGVVGEQYFGPGTRLTVT.

This clone was seen once. The chain recombines TRBV5-6 with TRBJ1-2, with D possibly being TRBD1 (6 bases). This CDR3 comprises 14 residues. The germline V gene encodes CDR1 SGHDT and CDR2 YYEEEE. V shed 4 bases and J shed 4 bases, with 14 bases lying between them. The CDR3 DNA reads TGTGCCAGCAGCCGGCGGGGGGGCCCCTATGGCTACACCTTC. Amino acid sequence: CASSRRGGPYGYTF.

The gene calls are TRBV27 and TRBJ1-2; 8 bases map to TRBD1. With V trimmed by 5 bases and J by 7 bases, 9 bases remained unmatched. Germline V gene data show CDR1 as MNHEY and CDR2 as SMNVEV (reference sequence). The CDR3 extends over 14 amino acids. CDR3 amino acids: CASSKLQGVGGYTF. CDR3 bases: TGTGCCAGCAGTAAGTTACAGGGGGTTGGTGGCTACACCTTC.

The rearrangement joins TRBV6-2 or TRBV6-3 to TRBJ2-2; D is unresolved. The germline V gene has CDR1 MNHEY and CDR2 SVGEGT. Trimming pared 4 bases from V and 0 bases from J, leaving 9 bases between. The CDR3 loop spans 15 amino acids. CDR3 DNA sequence: TGTGCCAGCAGTTCCACACCTACGAACACCGGGGAGCTGTTTTTT. As protein: CASSSTPTNTGELFF.

J is TRBJ2-3 and V is TRBV4-1; D possibly corresponds to TRBD1 (6 bases). Germline V gene lookup returns CDR1 MGHRA and CDR2 YSYEKL. Between the trimmed V and J ends, which lost 2 bases and 2 bases, there was a span of 20 bases. The CDR3 covers 18 residues. CDR3 in DNA: TGCGCCAGCAGCCAAAGATACACAGGGCGTCCCTACACAGATACGCAGTATTTT. Translation: CASSQRYTGRPYTDTQYF.

On this clone: The CDR3 does not close with the conserved phenylalanine or tryptophan, likely indicating a read error. The DNA is left out, because the CDR3 cannot be placed on it with certainty; the CDR3 is given as TCRdb lists it. The V and J genes are TRBV7-8 and TRBJ1-2. The length of the CDR3 is 12 amino acids, counting both ends. CDR1 is SGHVS, CDR2 FQNEAQ, per germline. The CDR3 loop reads CASSLVVGVGHL.

The rearrangement uses TRBV14 and TRBJ1-1; the D is unclear. CDR3 length: 13 amino acids. Deletions cut 5 bases from V and 3 bases from J, with 10 bases between. Germline V gene sequence: CDR1 SGHDN, CDR2 FVKESK. The CDR3 is CASSTDADTEAFF. The CDR3 bases are TGTGCCAGCAGCACAGACGCTGACACTGAAGCTTTCTTT.

The rearrangement joins TRBV1 to TRBJ2-5; the D call TRBD2 from the table was never checked on the DNA. TRBV1 is termed a pseudogene. This CDR3 region has 14 residues. Here the CDR3 reads CTSTKTRGQETQYF. The CDR3 DNA is TGCACCAGCACCAAGACTAGAGGTCAAGAGACCCAGTACTTC.

Only one count was recorded for this clone. The chain employs TRBV5-1 and TRBJ2-7; tentatively, D is TRBD1 (5 bases). V lost 2 bases and J 7 bases, leaving 16 bases between the germline ends. Germline V gene sequence: CDR1 SGHRS, CDR2 YFSETQ. This CDR3 has 14 residues. CDR3 bases: TGCGCCAGCAGCTTTGACAGTCTTTCTAGAGAGCAGTACTTC. Its protein is CASSFDSLSREQYF.

The chain's CDR3 is CASSHLWTDTQETQYF. Here the CDR3 DNA reads TGCGCCAGCAGCCACCTTTGGACGGACACCCAAGAGACCCAGTACTTC. V usage is TRBV4-3 and J usage is TRBJ2-5; TRBD1 might be the D (5 bases). Germline assignment: CDR1 LGHNA and CDR2 YSLEER. V was trimmed by 3 bases and J by 1 base, leaving 15 bases between them. CDR3 length: 16 residues.

V usage is TRBV18 and J usage is TRBJ2-3; no clear D gene. Trimming removed 4 bases from V and 5 bases from J, with 4 bases in between. CDR3 length: 11 residues. Per the germline V gene, CDR1 is KGHSH and CDR2 is LQKENI. CDR3 amino acids: CASSQIDTQYF. Here the CDR3 DNA reads TGTGCCAGCTCACAGATAGATACGCAGTATTTT.

The V call is TRBV10-3, the J call TRBJ1-5, with 7 nucleotides matching TRBD1. J lost 3 bases, V lost 4 bases, and 6 bases had no gene match. Germline V gene sequence: CDR1 ENHRY, CDR2 SYGVKD. The length of the CDR3 is 15 residues. CDR3 loop: CAISAAGGSNQPQHF. The CDR3 DNA is TGTGCCATCAGTGCTGCAGGGGGATCCAATCAGCCCCAGCATTTT.

V is TRBV25-1 and J is TRBJ2-1; D gene unclear. The V and J ends lost 2 bases and 10 bases respectively, with 6 bases between them. Looked up from germline, CDR1 is MGHDK and CDR2 is SYGVNS. The CDR3 sequence is 11 residues long. DNA for the CDR3: TGTGCCAGCAGTGAAGGTCCGGAGCAGTTCTTC. This codes for CASSEGPEQFF.

On this clone itself: Germline is not matched at one junction end, which may reflect a read error. This chain links TRBV18 with TRBJ2-7, with D unresolved. This CDR3 region has 12 residues. The germline V gene has CDR1 KGHSH and CDR2 LQKENI. The CDR3 region is CASSPLSYEQYF. The CDR3 DNA sequence: TGTGCCAGCTCCCCACTCTCCTACGAGCAGTACTTC.

J is TRBJ1-6 and V is TRBV27, with D possibly matching TRBD1 (6 bases). This CDR3 is built from 17 residues. In germline, CDR1 is MNHEY, CDR2 SMNVEV (reference sequence). Trimming removed 5 bases at V and 0 bases at J, with 14 bases between. The DNA of the CDR3 is TGTGCCAGCAGTCGCTGGACAGCTGACTCCTATAATTCACCCCTCCACTTT. Amino acids: CASSRWTADSYNSPLHF.